This TCR beta chain originates from a study of OX40 agonist ivuxolimab in advanced cancers. Study-wide findings and caveats: CD4+ and CD8+ T cells in blood underwent clonal expansion by week 6 at 0.1 to 3.0 mg/kg. The work left the antigen specificity of expanded peripheral T cells undetermined.

J lost 7 bases, V lost 0 bases, and 4 bases had no gene match. Germline lookup yields CDR1 SGHNT and CDR2 YYREEE (reference sequence). CDR3 size: 14 residues. Sampled blood was obtained at baseline, cycle 4 day 1, and cycle 7 day 1. Repertoires were generated with immunoSEQ multiplex PCR, while TCRdb's copy carries only in-frame clones and drops some. The repertoire holds about 16,000 clones, 70% to 90% seen once, with 0.69% in the top ten. This clone appeared once. Antigen unknown. The material was CD4+ or CD8+ T cells sorted from blood, obtained in a trial of the OX40 agonist ivuxolimab. J is TRBJ1-5 and V is TRBV5-4; 7 nucleotides agree with TRBD1. The source is an adult with an advanced solid tumor such as melanoma, head and neck, liver or kidney cancer. CDR3 DNA sequence: TGTGCCAGCAGCTTGGACAGGGGAAGCCAGCCCCAGCATTTT. Protein sequence: CASSLDRGSQPQHF.